This T cell receptor beta chain was recorded in a study of cytomegalovirus exposure and HLA in healthy donors. Whole-study results and caveats: TCR beta chain V- and J-gene trimming was linked, in a later analysis, to a missense variant in DCLRE1C. Owing to their indistinguishability, certain V segments, notably TRBV6-2 and TRBV6-3, were excluded.

The study ran its PCR with 60 Vbeta and 13 Jbeta primers. Produced via immunoSEQ multiplex PCR; TCRdb's table is partial and in-frame only. The table has 70,000 to 95,000 clones, around 80% seen once. CDR1 is SGHRS and CDR2 is YFSETQ in the germline V gene. CDR3 length: 14 residues. The V segment lost 2 bases and the J segment 7 bases; nucleotides outside the gene matches: 6. Healthy bone marrow donors made up the donors. A note on this clone: Its matching antigen is unknown.

The chain is built from TRBV5-1 and TRBJ2-7, with 10 bases fitting TRBD1. The sequencing input was PBMCs. This sequence originates from a male donor in good health and CMV-seronegative. In nucleotides, the CDR3 is TGCGCCAGCAGCTTAAGGACAGGGGGTGGGGAGCAGTACTTC. Its translation: CASSLRTGGGEQYF.